The 22 T cell receptor beta chains given below trace back to one sample, sequenced in a study of OX40 agonist ivuxolimab in advanced cancers. Profiling relied on immunoSEQ multiplex PCR, and the TCRdb table lists in-frame clones only, not all of them. The data hold some 70,000 clones, with approximately 80% observed a single time. The sample in question was CD4+ or CD8+ T cells sorted from blood, obtained in a trial of the OX40 agonist ivuxolimab. Receptor source: an adult with an advanced solid tumor such as melanoma, head and neck, liver or kidney cancer.

Comments on this clone: This CDR3 is also generated by other DNA sequences in the sample. The chain recombines TRBV4-3 with TRBJ2-3; D may be TRBD1 or TRBD2 (6 bases each). V lost 1 base, J lost 1 base, and 15 bases lay in between. CDR3 length: 17 residues. Germline V lookup: CDR1 LGHNA, CDR2 YSLEER. In DNA form, the CDR3 reads TGCGCCAGCAGCCAAGGCAAGTGGGGGGCGGGCACAGATACGCAGTATTTT. This encodes CASSQGKWGAGTDTQYF.

The chain employs TRBV4-1 and TRBJ1-5; TRBD1 matches at 8 bases. The CDR3 is made up of 16 amino acids. V shed 1 base, J shed 6 bases, and the junction held 8 bases outside the gene matches. CDR1 and CDR2 (germline): MGHRA, YSYEKL. In nucleotides, the CDR3 is TGCGCCAGCAGCCAAGGGCAGGGGGCTAAGGGTCAGCCCCAGCATTTT. Protein product: CASSQGQGAKGQPQHF.

This clone was seen only a few times. V is TRBV5-1 and J is TRBJ2-3; 10 nucleotides line up with TRBD1. Germline-derived CDR1 and CDR2 are SGHRS and YFSETQ. With 2 bases clipped from V and 6 bases from J, the junction kept 6 bases outside the gene matches. CDR3 length equals 15 residues. CDR3 coding DNA: TGCGCCAGCAGCTTCACGGGACAGGGGTACGATACGCAGTATTTT. It codes for CASSFTGQGYDTQYF.

This clone was detected only once. This chain links TRBV7-2 with TRBJ1-1, with D unclear. The length of the CDR3 is 14 residues. The germline CDR1 and CDR2 sequences are SGHTA and FQGNSA. V was clipped by 3 bases and J by 0 bases, with 8 bases between them. CDR3 in amino acids: CASSFIGMNTEAFF. In DNA form, the CDR3 reads TGTGCCAGCAGCTTTATAGGGATGAACACTGAAGCTTTCTTT.

This chain joins TRBV6-5 and TRBJ2-3, with TRBD2 matching over 8 bases. With V trimmed by 7 bases and J by 5 bases, 5 bases remained unmatched. CDR1 and CDR2 (germline): MNHEY, SVGAGI. CDR3 length equals 13 residues. The CDR3 region is CASTGRGVDTQYF. Written as DNA, the CDR3 is TGTGCCAGCACCGGGCGGGGGGTAGATACGCAGTATTTT.

This sequence joins TRBV4-3 and TRBJ1-2; no reliable D call. Germline V gene lookup returns CDR1 LGHNA and CDR2 YSLEER. This CDR3 spans 14 amino acids. With 0 bases removed from V and 4 bases from J, the gap between germline ends came to 9 bases. The CDR3 DNA sequence: TGCGCCAGCAGCCAAGAGGTCGGTCCCTATGGCTACACCTTC. Protein sequence: CASSQEVGPYGYTF.

The chain recombines TRBV7-2 with TRBJ1-2; D gene uncertain. Germline assignment: CDR1 SGHTA and CDR2 FQGNSA. V lost 1 base and J 3 bases, leaving 12 bases between the germline ends. CDR3 length: 15 amino acids. CDR3 DNA: TGTGCCAGCAGCTTAGGATCGGGGTTTGACTATGGCTACACCTTC. The encoded protein is CASSLGSGFDYGYTF.

This chain uses TRBV14 with TRBJ2-1, with unresolved D. The CDR3 totals 15 residues. With 4 bases removed from V and 6 bases from J, the gap between germline ends came to 16 bases. Germline-derived CDR1 and CDR2 are SGHDN and FVKESK. CDR3 DNA sequence: TGTGCCAGCAGCCGGGCCGCGGCAAGCAGCAATGAGCAGTTCTTC. Its translation: CASSRAAASSNEQFF. Full variable domain (rest looked up from reference TRBV14 and TRBJ2-1): EAGVTQFPSHSVIEKGQTVTLRCDPISGHDNLYWYRRVMGKEIKFLLHFVKESKQDESGMPNNRFLAERTGGTYSTLKVQPAELEDSGVYFCASSRAAASSNEQFFGPGTRLTVL.

J is TRBJ2-5 and V is TRBV4-1; D uncertain. Trimming left V 0 bases short and J 5 bases short, with 13 bases between. This CDR3 is 15 amino acids long. Germline V CDR1 and CDR2: MGHRA, YSYEKL. The CDR3 nucleotides are TGCGCCAGCAGCCAAGAGGGGAATCGGGCCGAGACCCAGTACTTC. Encoded protein: CASSQEGNRAETQYF.

V and J are TRBV5-3 and TRBJ1-1, with a weak D call TRBD1 (5 bases). TRBV5-3 is given ORF status, its function remaining uncertain. The CDR3 covers 13 residues. V lost 1 base and J 3 bases, leaving 7 bases between the germline ends. CDR3 sequence reads: CARSLLGDTEAFF. The DNA for the CDR3 is TGTGCCAGAAGCTTGTTAGGGGACACTGAAGCTTTCTTT.

V usage is TRBV5-6 and J usage is TRBJ2-2; D might be TRBD1 (5 bases). Trimming cost V 3 bases and J 4 bases, with 13 bases left between them. The germline gives CDR1 SGHDT, CDR2 YYEEEE. The CDR3 runs to 15 residues. The CDR3 DNA follows: TGTGCCAGCAGCTCCAGGGTTATTGGCACCGGGGAGCTGTTTTTT. Translation: CASSSRVIGTGELFF.

The chain has TRBV7-9 and TRBJ1-2; no clear D. Trimming removed 5 bases from V and 4 bases from J, with 17 bases in between. Looked up from germline, CDR1 is SEHNR and CDR2 is FQNEAQ (reference sequence). The CDR3 contains 15 residues. The CDR3 reads CASSMNRRFSYGYTF. CDR3 sequence (DNA): TGTGCCAGCAGCATGAACCGGAGGTTCAGCTATGGCTACACCTTC. Drawing the rest from reference TRBV7-9 and TRBJ1-2, the complete variable domain is DTGVSQNPRHKITKRGQNVTFRCDPISEHNRLYWYRQTLGQGPEFLTYFQNEAQLEKSRLLSDRFSAERPKGSFSTLEIQRTEQGDSAMYLCASSMNRRFSYGYTFGSGTRLTVV.

The genes are TRBV6-5 and TRBJ1-5; no reliable D call. Germline CDR1 MNHEY, CDR2 SVGAGI. This CDR3 contains 15 residues. Trimming shortened V by 6 bases and J by 1 base, and 13 bases separated the two germline ends. DNA of the CDR3: TGTGCCAGCAGCCCTCTATTTACGAGCAATCAGCCCCAGCATTTT. Amino acid sequence: CASSPLFTSNQPQHF.

Only one count was recorded for this clone. The gene calls are TRBV5-1 and TRBJ1-6; TRBD1 agrees at 10 bases. Germline-derived CDR1 and CDR2 are SGHRS and YFSETQ. J gave up 5 bases and V 7 bases, and 6 bases lay outside the gene matches. This CDR3 region has 15 residues. In nucleotides, the CDR3 is TGCGCCAGCGTACCTGGGACAGGGGATAATTCACCCCTCCACTTT. Translated: CASVPGTGDNSPLHF.

The V gene is TRBV15, the J gene TRBJ2-1; D may be TRBD2 (6 bases). The V end was cut by 0 bases, the J end by 15 bases, with 21 bases between. The V gene's germline CDR1 is LNHNV and CDR2 YYDKDF (reference sequence). The CDR3 has 15 residues. In nucleotides, the CDR3 is TGTGCCACCAGCAGAGATCCTGAGGTCGGGGGAGCTTGGTTCTTC. Protein sequence: CATSRDPEVGGAWFF.

The chain combines TRBV18 with TRBJ1-2; tentatively, D is TRBD1 (5 bases). The ends were cut back, 3 bases at V and 5 bases at J, with 10 bases in the middle. Germline loops: CDR1 KGHSH, CDR2 LQKENI. This CDR3 has 13 amino acids. The CDR3 nucleotides are TGTGCCAGCTCACCTACAGGCCCTTATGGCTACACCTTC. Protein: CASSPTGPYGYTF.

The genes are TRBV18 and TRBJ1-5, with a tentative D call TRBD1 (6 bases). The CDR3 is 15 amino acids. Germline CDR1 reads KGHSH; CDR2 reads LQKENI. V gave up 3 bases and J gave up 4 bases, with 13 bases separating them. CDR3 sequence: CASSPVGQPNQPQHF. CDR3 in DNA: TGTGCCAGCTCACCTGTAGGACAGCCGAATCAGCCCCAGCATTTT.

J is TRBJ1-1 and V is TRBV11-2; 9 positions match TRBD1. With 5 bases clipped from V and 11 bases from J, the junction kept 12 bases outside the gene matches. Per germline, CDR1 SGHAT and CDR2 FQNNGV. The length of the CDR3 is 14 residues. The CDR3: CASSLTGTGTMAFF. CDR3 nucleotides: TGTGCCAGCAGCCTTACCGGGACAGGGACAATGGCTTTCTTT.

This CDR3 reads CASSLRPGGTEAFF. The CDR3 DNA sequence: TGTGCCAGCAGTTTAAGACCGGGAGGCACTGAAGCTTTCTTT. V usage is TRBV27 and J usage is TRBJ1-1, with unresolved D. The CDR3 is 14 amino acids. V was trimmed by 2 bases and J by 4 bases, leaving 11 bases between them. Germline V CDR1 and CDR2: MNHEY, SMNVEV (reference sequence).

In DNA form, the CDR3 reads TGTGCCAGCAGCTTAGGCCCGTCGGGGCTAGCGGGGGGGTTAGATACGCAGTATTTT. This sequence encodes CASSLGPSGLAGGLDTQYF. The chain couples TRBV7-2 to TRBJ2-3, with 12 bases matching TRBD2. The germline CDR1 and CDR2 sequences are SGHTA and FQGNSA. This CDR3 is 19 amino acids long. V lost 1 base to trimming and J lost 5 bases; unmatched junction nucleotides: 13.

The V call is TRBV27, the J call TRBJ1-1; D gene uncertain. Trimming left V 9 bases short and J 5 bases short, with 13 bases between. Germline V gene data show CDR1 as MNHEY and CDR2 as SMNVEV (reference sequence). The CDR3 consists of 12 residues. The DNA for the CDR3 is TGTGCCAGTAGCAACACCAGGACTGAAGCTTTCTTT. It specifies CASSNTRTEAFF.

Written as DNA, the CDR3 is TGTGCCAGCAGCTTGAACAGGGGATCAGGAAACACCATATATTTT. Protein sequence: CASSLNRGSGNTIYF. The rearrangement uses TRBV5-4 and TRBJ1-3; 7 nucleotides agree with TRBD1. CDR1 SGHNT and CDR2 YYREEE come from the germline V gene (reference sequence). This CDR3 has 15 amino acids. Trimming took 1 base from V and 4 from J; bases not matched to a gene: 5. The variable domain in full, with the rest retrieved from reference TRBV5-4 and TRBJ1-3, is ETGVTQSPTHLIKTRGQQVTLRCSSQSGHNTVSWYQQALGQGPQFIFQYYREEENGRGNFPPRFSGLQFPNYSSELNVNALELDDSALYLCASSLNRGSGNTIYFGEGSWLTVV.